This T cell receptor (beta chain) was sequenced during a study of T cell responses to AZD1222 COVID-19 vaccine. To note about this clone: The antigen is undetermined.

This CDR3 has 15 residues. Germline values: CDR1 LNHDA, CDR2 SQIVND (reference sequence). The V gene end was trimmed by 4 bases and the J gene end by 0 bases; junction bases not matched to a gene: 3. Study-level results: The study found vaccine-associated CD4 TCRs spanning spike, dominant at 160-218 and 743-854. Samples come after the peak T cell response, not at day 14. Increased Spike-specific TCR breadth and depth were observed after two AZD1222 doses. Targeting of unmutated variant regions was reportedly seen in nearly half of spike-specific TCRs.

Repertoires were generated with immunoSEQ multiplex PCR, while TCRdb's copy carries only in-frame clones and drops some. Among 95,000 to 110,000 clones listed, approximately 92% were seen once. The sequence derives from an adult who received the AZD1222 COVID-19 vaccine. The rearrangement links TRBV19 to TRBJ1-3; 7 positions agree with TRBD1. This material consisted of peripheral blood, taken 28 days after the second AZD1222 dose. The DNA of the CDR3 is TGTGCCAGTAGTAAACAGGGGATCTCTGGAAACACCATATATTTT. Translation gives CASSKQGISGNTIYF.